Listed here are 20 T cell receptor beta chains from one sample, sequenced in a study of T cell responses to AZD1222 COVID-19 vaccine. Assay: immunoSEQ multiplex PCR; the TCRdb copy retains only in-frame clones and omits some. This sample yields about 130,000 clones, of which around 90% are seen a single time; roughly 1.5% belongs to the top ten. The specimen comprised peripheral blood, sampled on day 0 of AZD1222 vaccination. Every receptor here comes from an adult in good health.

The CDR3 nucleotides read TGTGCCAGCAGCTTAGATACGAGCTCCTACAATGAGCAGTTCTTC. This gives the protein CASSLDTSSYNEQFF. The chain joins TRBV11-2 to TRBJ2-1; no definite D call. Germline V lookup: CDR1 SGHAT, CDR2 FQNNGV. V was clipped by 0 bases and J by 0 bases, with 6 bases between them. CDR3 size: 15 residues.

The gene calls are TRBV10-1 and TRBJ2-6; D call uncertain. The CDR3 sequence is 16 residues long. The germline V gene encodes CDR1 WNHNN and CDR2 SYGVQD (reference sequence). Between the trimmed V and J ends, which lost 4 bases and 0 bases, there was a span of 10 bases. The CDR3 spells CASSGLQSSGANVLTF. DNA of the CDR3: TGCGCCAGCAGTGGCCTACAGAGCTCTGGGGCCAACGTCCTGACTTTC.

The J gene is TRBJ1-5, the V gene TRBV19; 7 nucleotides agree with TRBD1. The CDR3 consists of 16 residues. Germline V CDR1 and CDR2: LNHDA, SQIVND (reference sequence). Germline trimming cut 5 bases from V and 9 bases from J; bases unmatched to any gene: 16. The CDR3 coding sequence is TGTGCCAGTAGTGCACCCGGGACAGCCCAGGGTAGGCCCCAGCATTTT. Amino acid sequence: CASSAPGTAQGRPQHF. The full variable domain, in which reference TRBV19 and TRBJ1-5 provide the parts outside the CDR3, is DGGITQSPKYLFRKEGQNVTLSCEQNLNHDAMYWYRQDPGQGLRLIYYSQIVNDFQKGDIAEGYSVSREKKESFPLTVTSAQKNPTAFYLCASSAPGTAQGRPQHFGDGTRLSIL.

V and J are TRBV12-5 and TRBJ1-2, with D possibly being TRBD1 (5 bases). The V end was cut by 4 bases, the J end by 8 bases, with 11 bases between. The CDR3 spans 12 residues. Germline V lookup: CDR1 LGHNT, CDR2 FRNRAP. The CDR3 DNA reads as TGTGCTAGTGGTTCTAGGGGCCAAGGCTACACCTTC. It codes for CASGSRGQGYTF.

V and J are TRBV7-3 and TRBJ2-7; possibly TRBD2 for D (5 bases). Trimming shortened V by 5 bases and J by 3 bases, and 11 bases separated the two germline ends. The CDR3 contains 13 residues. The germline V gene has CDR1 SGHTA and CDR2 FQGTGA. CDR3 sequence: CASSEPGNYEQYF. The CDR3 DNA reads TGTGCCAGCAGCGAACCCGGGAACTACGAGCAGTACTTC.

The chain carries TRBV4-1 and TRBJ2-7; 9 positions match TRBD1. The CDR3 has 16 residues. The germline gives CDR1 MGHRA, CDR2 YSYEKL. V was pared by 1 base and J by 3 bases, with 7 bases of the junction left unmatched. This chain's CDR3 is CASSQGRDRVRYEQYF. In DNA, the CDR3 is TGCGCCAGCAGCCAAGGTAGGGACAGGGTGCGCTACGAGCAGTACTTC.

This chain connects TRBV4-3 to TRBJ2-7; either TRBD1 or TRBD2 may supply D (5 bases each). CDR3 length: 13 residues. V shed 5 bases and J shed 1 base, with 9 bases lying between them. Per germline, CDR1 LGHNA and CDR2 YSLEER. The CDR3 sequence: CASSRDRSYEQYF. The CDR3 DNA reads as TGCGCCAGCAGCAGGGACCGATCCTACGAGCAGTACTTC.

This chain links TRBV6-5 with TRBJ2-3; D gene uncertain. The CDR3 has 11 residues. CDR1 and CDR2 from the germline V gene are MNHEY and SVGAGI. V lost 4 bases to trimming and J lost 2 bases, with 1 base between them. In nucleotides, the CDR3 is TGTGCCAGCAGTTCCACAGATACGCAGTATTTT. The encoded protein is CASSSTDTQYF.

The rearrangement joins TRBV12-3 or TRBV12-4 to TRBJ1-2; D unclear. V dropped 8 bases and J dropped 3 bases, with 13 bases sitting between them. This CDR3 comprises 13 residues. CDR3 residues: CASLLGGDYGYTF. DNA of the CDR3: TGTGCCAGCCTCTTGGGTGGTGACTATGGCTACACCTTC.

V gene TRBV4-1 combines with J gene TRBJ2-7; TRBD1 might be the D (6 bases). The V end was cut by 2 bases, the J end by 7 bases, with 18 bases between. This CDR3 spans 15 amino acids. Germline V CDR1 and CDR2: MGHRA, YSYEKL. CDR3 region: CASSQTKQGIWEQYF. In DNA form, the CDR3 reads TGCGCCAGCAGCCAAACCAAACAGGGCATCTGGGAGCAGTACTTC.

The chain couples TRBV5-1 to TRBJ1-1; D gene unclear. The CDR3 totals 15 residues. Germline V gene lookup returns CDR1 SGHRS and CDR2 YFSETQ. Trimming removed 1 base from V and 3 bases from J, with 13 bases in between. The CDR3 bases are TGCGCCAGCAGCTTGTTTTCCGGGGTGGACACTGAAGCTTTCTTT. This gives the protein CASSLFSGVDTEAFF. The variable domain in full, with the rest retrieved from reference TRBV5-1 and TRBJ1-1, is KAGVTQTPRYLIKTRGQQVTLSCSPISGHRSVSWYQQTPGQGLQFLFEYFSETQRNKGNFPGRFSGRQFSNSRSEMNVSTLELGDSALYLCASSLFSGVDTEAFFGQGTRLTVV.

V and J are TRBV24-1 and TRBJ2-3, with 8 bases identical to TRBD1. The CDR3 length is 12 residues. The germline CDR1 and CDR2 sequences are KGHDR and SFDVKD. The trim removed 9 bases at V and 5 bases at J, leaving 3 bases unmatched. The CDR3: CATEGTGDTQYF. The CDR3 DNA is TGTGCCACCGAGGGGACAGGAGATACGCAGTATTTT.

This clone has just one count. V usage is TRBV4-1 and J usage is TRBJ1-1; D remains unclear. This CDR3 is built from 17 residues. V was cut by 4 bases and J by 1 base, with 19 bases left in between. Germline assignment: CDR1 MGHRA and CDR2 YSYEKL. CDR3 sequence (DNA): TGCGCCAGCAGCCCCCTGGGGAAGCGCGCCGCGAACACTGAAGCTTTCTTT. Protein: CASSPLGKRAANTEAFF.

The CDR3 is CATSEVNQPQHF. CDR3 nucleotides: TGTGCCACCAGTGAGGTCAACCAGCCCCAGCATTTT. The chain has TRBV24-1 and TRBJ1-5; no clear D. This CDR3 spans 12 amino acids. Trimming removed 4 bases from V and 7 bases from J, with 7 bases in between. Germline V gene lookup returns CDR1 KGHDR and CDR2 SFDVKD.

This clone appeared once. This sequence joins TRBV5-1 and TRBJ1-1, with D unresolved. Looked up from germline, CDR1 is SGHRS and CDR2 is YFSETQ. The CDR3 length is 14 residues. The V end lost 0 bases, the J end lost 4 bases, and 10 bases lay between the germline ends. CDR3 protein: CASSLDSWSTEAFF. The CDR3 nucleotides read TGCGCCAGCAGCTTGGACAGCTGGAGCACTGAAGCTTTCTTT.

This clone has just one count. The rearrangement joins TRBV7-9 to TRBJ2-7; D not resolved. This CDR3 spans 14 amino acids. The V end lost 1 base, the J end lost 6 bases, and 13 bases lay between the germline ends. Per the germline V gene, CDR1 is SEHNR and CDR2 is FQNEAQ (reference sequence). The CDR3 coding sequence is TGTGCCAGCAGCTTAGGGGTGGCCCAGCTCGAGCAGTACTTC. Translated, it gives CASSLGVAQLEQYF.

The sample holds a few counts of this clone. The rearrangement joins TRBV10-3 to TRBJ1-2, with D hard to call. The CDR3 extends over 13 amino acids. V was pared by 4 bases and J by 5 bases, with 11 bases between. Germline V gene lookup returns CDR1 ENHRY and CDR2 SYGVKD. The CDR3 bases are TGTGCCATCAGTGCGTCGCGAGAATATGGCTACACCTTC. It specifies CAISASREYGYTF.

The chain recombines TRBV19 with TRBJ2-7; perhaps TRBD2 as D (5 bases). Germline CDR1 LNHDA, CDR2 SQIVND (reference sequence). This CDR3 is built from 13 residues. V was shortened by 2 bases and J by 0 bases, with 5 bases between the two germline ends. The chain's CDR3 is CASSISGSYEQYF. CDR3 DNA: TGTGCCAGTAGTATAAGCGGCTCCTACGAGCAGTACTTC.

V and J are TRBV28 and TRBJ2-1; D unresolved. Germline V CDR1 and CDR2: MDHEN, SYDVKM. The CDR3 is 12 amino acids. V gave up 2 bases and J gave up 5 bases, with 4 bases separating them. The CDR3 spells CASSLGDNEQFF. CDR3 DNA sequence: TGTGCCAGCAGTTTAGGGGACAATGAGCAGTTCTTC. Filled out from reference TRBV28 and TRBJ2-1, the complete variable domain reads DVKVTQSSRYLVKRTGEKVFLECVQDMDHENMFWYRQDPGLGLRLIYFSYDVKMKEKGDIPEGYSVSREKKERFSLILESASTNQTSMYLCASSLGDNEQFFGPGTRLTVL.

This chain uses TRBV11-2 with TRBJ1-2; TRBD1 agrees at 10 bases. Unmatched junction bases numbered 11, after V lost 6 bases and J lost 4 bases. This CDR3 has 16 residues. Germline V gene data show CDR1 as SGHAT and CDR2 as FQNNGV. This CDR3 reads CASSSGRWTGGYGYTF. The CDR3 coding sequence is TGTGCCAGCAGTTCTGGTCGGTGGACAGGGGGCTATGGCTACACCTTC. The variable domain in full, completed from reference TRBV11-2 and TRBJ1-2, reads EAGVAQSPRYKIIEKRQSVAFWCNPISGHATLYWYQQILGQGPKLLIQFQNNGVVDDSQLPKDRFSAERLKGVDSTLKIQPAKLEDSAVYLCASSSGRWTGGYGYTFGSGTRLTVV.